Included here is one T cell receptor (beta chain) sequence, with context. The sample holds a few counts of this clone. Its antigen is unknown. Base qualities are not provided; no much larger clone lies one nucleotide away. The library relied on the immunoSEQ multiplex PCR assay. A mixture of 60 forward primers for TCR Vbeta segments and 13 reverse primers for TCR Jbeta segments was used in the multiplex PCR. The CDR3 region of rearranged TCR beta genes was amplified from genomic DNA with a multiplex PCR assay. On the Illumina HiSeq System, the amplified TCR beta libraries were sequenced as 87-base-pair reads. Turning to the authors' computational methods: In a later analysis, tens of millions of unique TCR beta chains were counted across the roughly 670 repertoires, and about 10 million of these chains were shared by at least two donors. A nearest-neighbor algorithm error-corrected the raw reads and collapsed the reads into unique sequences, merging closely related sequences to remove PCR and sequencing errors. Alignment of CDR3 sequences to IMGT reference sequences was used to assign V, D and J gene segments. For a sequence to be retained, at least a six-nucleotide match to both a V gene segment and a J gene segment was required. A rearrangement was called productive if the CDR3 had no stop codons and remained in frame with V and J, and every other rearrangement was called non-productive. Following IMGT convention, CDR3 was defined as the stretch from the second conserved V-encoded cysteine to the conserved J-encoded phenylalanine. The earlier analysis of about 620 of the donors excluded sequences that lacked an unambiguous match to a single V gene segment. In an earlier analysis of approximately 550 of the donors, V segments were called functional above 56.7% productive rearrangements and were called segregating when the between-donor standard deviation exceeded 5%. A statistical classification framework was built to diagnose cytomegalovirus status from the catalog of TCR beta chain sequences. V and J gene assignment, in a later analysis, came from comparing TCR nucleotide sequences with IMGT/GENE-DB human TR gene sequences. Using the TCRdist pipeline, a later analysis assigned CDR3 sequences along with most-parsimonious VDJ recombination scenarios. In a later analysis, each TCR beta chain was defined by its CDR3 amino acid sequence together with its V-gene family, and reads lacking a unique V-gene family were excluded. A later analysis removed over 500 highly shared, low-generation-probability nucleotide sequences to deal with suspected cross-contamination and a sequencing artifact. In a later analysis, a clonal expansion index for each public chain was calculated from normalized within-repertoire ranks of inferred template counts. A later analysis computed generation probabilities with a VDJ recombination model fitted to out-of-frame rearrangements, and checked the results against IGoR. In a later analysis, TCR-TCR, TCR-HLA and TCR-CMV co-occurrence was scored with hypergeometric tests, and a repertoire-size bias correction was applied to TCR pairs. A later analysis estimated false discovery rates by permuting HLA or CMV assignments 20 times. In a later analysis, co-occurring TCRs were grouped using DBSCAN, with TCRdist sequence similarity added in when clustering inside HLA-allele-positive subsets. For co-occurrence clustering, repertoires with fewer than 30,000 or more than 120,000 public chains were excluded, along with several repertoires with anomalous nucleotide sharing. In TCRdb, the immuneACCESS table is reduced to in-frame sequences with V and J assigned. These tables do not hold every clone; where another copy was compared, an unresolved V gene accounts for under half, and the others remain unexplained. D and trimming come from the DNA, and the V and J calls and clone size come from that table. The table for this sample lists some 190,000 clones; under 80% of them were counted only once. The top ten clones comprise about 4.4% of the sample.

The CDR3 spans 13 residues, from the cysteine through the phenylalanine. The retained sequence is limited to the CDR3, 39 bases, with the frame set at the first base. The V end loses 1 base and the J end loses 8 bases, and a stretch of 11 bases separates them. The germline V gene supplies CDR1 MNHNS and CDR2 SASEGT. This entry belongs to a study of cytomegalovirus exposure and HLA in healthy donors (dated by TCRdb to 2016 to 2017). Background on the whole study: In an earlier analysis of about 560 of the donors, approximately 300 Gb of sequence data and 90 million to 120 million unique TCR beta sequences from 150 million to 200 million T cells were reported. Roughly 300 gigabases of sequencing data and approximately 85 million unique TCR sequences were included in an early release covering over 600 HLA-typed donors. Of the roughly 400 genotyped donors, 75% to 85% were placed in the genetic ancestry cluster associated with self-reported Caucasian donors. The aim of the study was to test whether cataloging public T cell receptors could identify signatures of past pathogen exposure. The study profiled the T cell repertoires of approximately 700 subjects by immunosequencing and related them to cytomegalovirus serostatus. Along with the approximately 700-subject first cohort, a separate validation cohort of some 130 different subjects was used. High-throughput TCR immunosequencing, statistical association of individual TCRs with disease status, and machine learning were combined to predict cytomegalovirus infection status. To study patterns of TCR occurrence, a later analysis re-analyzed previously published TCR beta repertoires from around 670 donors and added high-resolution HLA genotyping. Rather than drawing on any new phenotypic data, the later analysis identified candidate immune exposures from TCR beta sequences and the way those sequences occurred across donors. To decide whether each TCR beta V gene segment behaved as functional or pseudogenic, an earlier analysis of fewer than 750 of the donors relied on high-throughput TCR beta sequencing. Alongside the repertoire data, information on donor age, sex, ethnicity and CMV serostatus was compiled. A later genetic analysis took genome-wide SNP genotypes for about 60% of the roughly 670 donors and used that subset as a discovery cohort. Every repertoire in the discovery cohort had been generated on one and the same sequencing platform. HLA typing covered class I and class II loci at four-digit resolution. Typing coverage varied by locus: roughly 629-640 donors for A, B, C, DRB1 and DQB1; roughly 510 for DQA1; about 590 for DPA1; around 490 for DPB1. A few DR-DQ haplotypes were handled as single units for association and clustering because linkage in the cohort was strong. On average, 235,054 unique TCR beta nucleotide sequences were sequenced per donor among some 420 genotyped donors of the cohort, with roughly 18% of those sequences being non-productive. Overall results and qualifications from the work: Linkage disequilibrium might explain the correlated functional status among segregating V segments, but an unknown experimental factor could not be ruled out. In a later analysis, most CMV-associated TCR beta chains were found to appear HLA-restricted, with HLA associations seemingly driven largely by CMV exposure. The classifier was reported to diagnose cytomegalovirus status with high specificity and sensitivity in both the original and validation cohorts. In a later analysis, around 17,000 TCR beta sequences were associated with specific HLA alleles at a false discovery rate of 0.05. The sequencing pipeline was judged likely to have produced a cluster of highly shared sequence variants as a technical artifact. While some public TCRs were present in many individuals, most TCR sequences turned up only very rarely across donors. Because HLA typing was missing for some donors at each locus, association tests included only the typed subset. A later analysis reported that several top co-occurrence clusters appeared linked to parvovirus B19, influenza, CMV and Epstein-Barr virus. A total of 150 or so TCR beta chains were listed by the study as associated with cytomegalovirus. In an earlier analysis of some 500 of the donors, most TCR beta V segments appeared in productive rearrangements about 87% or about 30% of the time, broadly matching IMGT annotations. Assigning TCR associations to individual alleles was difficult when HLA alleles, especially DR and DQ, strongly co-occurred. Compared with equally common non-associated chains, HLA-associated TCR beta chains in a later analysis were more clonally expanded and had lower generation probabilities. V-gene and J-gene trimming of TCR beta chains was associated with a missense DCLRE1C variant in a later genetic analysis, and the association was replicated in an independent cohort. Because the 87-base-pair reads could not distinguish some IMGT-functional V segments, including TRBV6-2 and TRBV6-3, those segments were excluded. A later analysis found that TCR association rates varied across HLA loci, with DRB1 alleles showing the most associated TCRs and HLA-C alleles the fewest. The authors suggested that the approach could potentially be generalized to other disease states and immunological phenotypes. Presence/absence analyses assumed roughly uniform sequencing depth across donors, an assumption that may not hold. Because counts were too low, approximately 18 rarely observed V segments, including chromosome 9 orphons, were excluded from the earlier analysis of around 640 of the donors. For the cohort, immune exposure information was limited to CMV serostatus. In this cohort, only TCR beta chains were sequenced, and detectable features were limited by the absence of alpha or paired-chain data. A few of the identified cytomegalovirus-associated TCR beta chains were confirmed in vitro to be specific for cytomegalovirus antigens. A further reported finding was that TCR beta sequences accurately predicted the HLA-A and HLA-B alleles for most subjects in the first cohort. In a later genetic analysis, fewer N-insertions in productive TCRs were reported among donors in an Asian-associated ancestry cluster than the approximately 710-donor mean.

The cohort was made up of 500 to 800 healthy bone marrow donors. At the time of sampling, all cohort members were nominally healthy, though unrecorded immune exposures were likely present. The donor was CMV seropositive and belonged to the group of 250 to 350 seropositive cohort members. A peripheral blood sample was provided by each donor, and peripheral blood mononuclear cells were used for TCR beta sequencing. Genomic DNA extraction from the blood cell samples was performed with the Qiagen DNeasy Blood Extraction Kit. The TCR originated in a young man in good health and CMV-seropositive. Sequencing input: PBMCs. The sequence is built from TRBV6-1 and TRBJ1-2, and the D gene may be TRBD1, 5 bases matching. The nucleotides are TGTGCCAGCAGTGAAGTCGGGGCGGGGGGCTACACCTTC. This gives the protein CASSEVGAGGYTF.